This T cell receptor beta chain was found in a study of blood T cells in healthy people across ages. The CDR3 is 16 amino acids. Per the germline V gene, CDR1 is SQVTM and CDR2 is ANQGSEA. Primed by a sample-barcoded 5' primer and a J-beta primer mix, a second PCR proceeded for 7 to 11 cycles. TCRdb processed the 5' RACE reads anew with MiXCR; each CDR3 protein has one entry. This table holds 550,000 to 700,000 distinct CDR3 sequences, 25% to 30% found once. This receptor was taken from a woman aged 70-85 years in good health. V and J are TRBV29-1 and TRBJ2-1; TRBD2 matches 12 bases. The better agreement between TRBJ2-5 and the DNA end casts doubt on the J call. Sample: blood. The DNA for the CDR3 is TGCAGCGTTGGCGGGCTAGCGGGGGGGTACCAAGAGACCCAGTACTTC. This codes for CSVGGLAGGYQETQYF.